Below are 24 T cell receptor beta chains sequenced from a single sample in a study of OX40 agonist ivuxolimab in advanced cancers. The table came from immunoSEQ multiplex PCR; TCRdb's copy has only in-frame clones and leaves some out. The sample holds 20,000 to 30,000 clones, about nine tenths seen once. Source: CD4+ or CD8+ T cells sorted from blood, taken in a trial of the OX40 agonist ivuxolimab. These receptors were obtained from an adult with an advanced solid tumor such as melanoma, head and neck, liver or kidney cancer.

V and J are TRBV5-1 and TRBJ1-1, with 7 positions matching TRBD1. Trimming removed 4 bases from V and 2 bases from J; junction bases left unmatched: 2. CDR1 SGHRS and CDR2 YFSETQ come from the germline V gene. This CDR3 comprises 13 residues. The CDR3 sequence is CASSGTVNTEAFF. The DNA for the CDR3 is TGCGCCAGCAGCGGGACAGTAAACACTGAAGCTTTCTTT.

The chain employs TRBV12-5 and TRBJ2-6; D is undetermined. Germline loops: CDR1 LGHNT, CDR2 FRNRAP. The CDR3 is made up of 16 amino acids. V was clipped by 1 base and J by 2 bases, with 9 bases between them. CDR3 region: CASGLDLTAGANVLTF. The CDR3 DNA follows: TGTGCTAGTGGTTTGGACCTAACCGCTGGGGCCAACGTCCTGACTTTC.

Written as DNA, the CDR3 is TGTGCCAGCAGCCCGAGAGTCCAGGTTCGGCAGACCCAGTACTTC. It translates to CASSPRVQVRQTQYF. The gene calls are TRBV6-5 and TRBJ2-5; D remains ambiguous. V was cut by 6 bases and J by 6 bases, with 20 bases left in between. This CDR3 spans 15 amino acids. CDR1 and CDR2 from the germline V gene are MNHEY and SVGAGI.

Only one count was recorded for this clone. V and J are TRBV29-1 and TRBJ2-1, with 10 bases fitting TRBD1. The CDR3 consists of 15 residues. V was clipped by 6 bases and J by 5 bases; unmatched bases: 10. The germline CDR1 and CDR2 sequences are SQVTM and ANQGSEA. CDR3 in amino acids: CSVRSGTGAHNEQFF. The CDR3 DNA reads TGCAGCGTCCGATCCGGGACAGGGGCCCACAATGAGCAGTTCTTC.

This CDR3 reads CASSPTWANEAFF. Written as DNA, the CDR3 is TGTGCCAGTAGCCCCACCTGGGCGAATGAAGCTTTCTTT. V is TRBV19 and J is TRBJ1-1; D ambiguous. There are 13 residues in the CDR3. Looked up from germline, CDR1 is LNHDA and CDR2 is SQIVND (reference sequence). V was cut by 6 bases and J by 7 bases, with 15 bases left in between.

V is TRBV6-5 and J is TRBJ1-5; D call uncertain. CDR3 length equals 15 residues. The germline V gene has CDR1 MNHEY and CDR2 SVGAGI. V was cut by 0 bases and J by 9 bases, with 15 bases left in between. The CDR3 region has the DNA TGTGCCAGCAGTTACTCCTCGGGCTTCAAGGGGCCCCAGCATTTT. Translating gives CASSYSSGFKGPQHF.

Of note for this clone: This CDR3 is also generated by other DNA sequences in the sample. The CDR3 nucleotides read TGTGCCAGCAGCTTGGGCGGGGGCACTGAAGCTTTCTTT. This sequence encodes CASSLGGGTEAFF. This chain uses TRBV5-6 with TRBJ1-1; the D gene is possibly TRBD1 (5 bases). Trimming shortened V by 0 bases and J by 4 bases, and 7 bases separated the two germline ends. Germline loops: CDR1 SGHDT, CDR2 YYEEEE. The CDR3 extends over 13 amino acids.

CDR3 DNA: TGTGCCAGCAGCTTAAGTAGGGATAATCAGCCCCAGCATTTT. Protein product: CASSLSRDNQPQHF. The chain carries TRBV7-2 and TRBJ1-5; D remains unclear. Germline V CDR1 and CDR2: SGHTA, FQGNSA. Trimming took off 2 bases at V and 4 bases at J, with 9 bases between the two ends. The CDR3 extends over 14 amino acids.

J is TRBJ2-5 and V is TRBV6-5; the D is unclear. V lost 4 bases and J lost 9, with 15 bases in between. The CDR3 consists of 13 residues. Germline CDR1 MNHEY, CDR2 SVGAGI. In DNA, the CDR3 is TGTGCCAGCAGTTCCCCCCCCATACAGTCCCAGTACTTC. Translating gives CASSSPPIQSQYF.

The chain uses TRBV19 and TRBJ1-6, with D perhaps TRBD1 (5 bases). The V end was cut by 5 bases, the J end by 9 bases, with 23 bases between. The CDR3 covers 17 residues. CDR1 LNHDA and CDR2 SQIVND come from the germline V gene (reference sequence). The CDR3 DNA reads TGTGCCAGTAGTCAGGCTCTACCAGCCCAGGGAGCTTCACCCCTCCACTTT. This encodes CASSQALPAQGASPLHF.

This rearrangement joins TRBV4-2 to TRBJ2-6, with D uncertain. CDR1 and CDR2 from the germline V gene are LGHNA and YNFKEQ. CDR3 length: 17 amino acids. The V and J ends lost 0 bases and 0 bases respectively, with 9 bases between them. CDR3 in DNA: TGTGCCAGCAGCCAAGATGGTACGGTCTCTGGGGCCAACGTCCTGACTTTC. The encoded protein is CASSQDGTVSGANVLTF.

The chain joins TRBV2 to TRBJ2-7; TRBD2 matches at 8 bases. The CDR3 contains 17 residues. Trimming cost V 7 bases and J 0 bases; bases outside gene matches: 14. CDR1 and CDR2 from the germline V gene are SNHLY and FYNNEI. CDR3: CASTWDSGNFYSYEQYF. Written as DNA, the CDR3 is TGTGCCAGCACTTGGGATAGCGGGAACTTCTACTCCTACGAGCAGTACTTC.

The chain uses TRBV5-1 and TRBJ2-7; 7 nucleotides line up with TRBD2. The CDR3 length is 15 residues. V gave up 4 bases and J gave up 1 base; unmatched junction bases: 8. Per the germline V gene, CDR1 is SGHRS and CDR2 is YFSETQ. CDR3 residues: CASSPPASGSYEQYF. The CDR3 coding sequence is TGCGCCAGCAGCCCCCCGGCTAGCGGATCCTACGAGCAGTACTTC.

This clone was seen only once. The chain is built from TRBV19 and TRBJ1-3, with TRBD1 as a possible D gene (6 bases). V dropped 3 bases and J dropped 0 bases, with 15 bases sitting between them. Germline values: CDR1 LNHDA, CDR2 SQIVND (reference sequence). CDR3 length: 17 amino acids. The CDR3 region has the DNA TGTGCCAGTAGTATCTCTACGGGGGCCCTCTCTGGAAACACCATATATTTT. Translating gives CASSISTGALSGNTIYF.

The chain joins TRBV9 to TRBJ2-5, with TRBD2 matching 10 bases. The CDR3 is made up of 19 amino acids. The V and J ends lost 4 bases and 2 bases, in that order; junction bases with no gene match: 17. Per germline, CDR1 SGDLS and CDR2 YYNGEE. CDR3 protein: CASSCTRGSASGRQETQYF. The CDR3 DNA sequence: TGTGCCAGCAGCTGTACCCGAGGGTCGGCTAGCGGGAGACAAGAGACCCAGTACTTC.

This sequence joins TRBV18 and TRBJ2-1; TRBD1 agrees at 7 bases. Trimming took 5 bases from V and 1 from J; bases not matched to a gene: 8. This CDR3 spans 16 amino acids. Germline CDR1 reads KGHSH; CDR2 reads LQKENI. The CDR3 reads CASSTRQGGSYNEQFF. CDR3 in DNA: TGTGCCAGCTCAACGCGACAGGGCGGATCCTACAATGAGCAGTTCTTC.

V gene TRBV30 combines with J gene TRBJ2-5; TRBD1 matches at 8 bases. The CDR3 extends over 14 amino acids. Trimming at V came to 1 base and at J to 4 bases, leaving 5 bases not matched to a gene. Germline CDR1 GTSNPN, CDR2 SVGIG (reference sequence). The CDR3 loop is CAWSEQGGGETQYF. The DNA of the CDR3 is TGTGCCTGGAGTGAACAGGGGGGTGGAGAGACCCAGTACTTC.

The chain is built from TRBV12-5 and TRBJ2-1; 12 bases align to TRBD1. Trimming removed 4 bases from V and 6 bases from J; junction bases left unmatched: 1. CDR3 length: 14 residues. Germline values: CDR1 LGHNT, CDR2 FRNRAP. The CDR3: CASGSGQGANEQFF. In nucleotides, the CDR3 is TGTGCTAGTGGTTCGGGACAGGGGGCCAATGAGCAGTTCTTC.

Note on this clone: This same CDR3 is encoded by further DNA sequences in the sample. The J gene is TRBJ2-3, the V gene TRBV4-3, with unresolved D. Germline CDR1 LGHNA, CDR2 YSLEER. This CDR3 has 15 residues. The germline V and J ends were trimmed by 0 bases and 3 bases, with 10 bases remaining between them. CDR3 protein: CASSQDGFSTDTQYF. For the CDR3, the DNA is TGCGCCAGCAGCCAAGACGGGTTTAGTACAGATACGCAGTATTTT.

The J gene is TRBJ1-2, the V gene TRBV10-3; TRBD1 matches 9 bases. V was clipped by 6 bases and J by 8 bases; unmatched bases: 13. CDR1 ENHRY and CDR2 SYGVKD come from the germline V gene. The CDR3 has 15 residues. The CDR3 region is CAISQGTGPDRGYTF. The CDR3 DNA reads TGTGCCATCAGCCAAGGGACAGGGCCCGATAGGGGCTACACCTTC.

As DNA, the CDR3 is TGTGCCAGCAGCTTAGGGGCGGGGGGGCCGACAGATACGCAGTATTTT. The encoded protein is CASSLGAGGPTDTQYF. The J gene is TRBJ2-3, the V gene TRBV11-2, with 9 bases lining up with TRBD2. V trimming: 1 base; J trimming: 3 bases; junction bases outside the gene matches: 5. The length of the CDR3 is 16 residues. CDR1 and CDR2 (germline): SGHAT, FQNNGV.

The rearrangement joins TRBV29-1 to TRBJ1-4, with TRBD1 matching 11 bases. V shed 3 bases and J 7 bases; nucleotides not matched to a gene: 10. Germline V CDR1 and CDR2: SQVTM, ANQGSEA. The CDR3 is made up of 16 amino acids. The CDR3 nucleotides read TGCAGCGTTGAGAACCATCCCGGGACAGGGGGTGAAAAACTGTTTTTT. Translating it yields CSVENHPGTGGEKLFF.

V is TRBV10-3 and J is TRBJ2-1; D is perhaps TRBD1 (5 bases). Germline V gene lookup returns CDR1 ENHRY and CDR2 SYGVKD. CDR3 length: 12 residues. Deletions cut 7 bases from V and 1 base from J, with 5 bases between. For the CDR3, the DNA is TGTGCCATCAAGGGGTCCTACAATGAGCAGTTCTTC. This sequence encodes CAIKGSYNEQFF.

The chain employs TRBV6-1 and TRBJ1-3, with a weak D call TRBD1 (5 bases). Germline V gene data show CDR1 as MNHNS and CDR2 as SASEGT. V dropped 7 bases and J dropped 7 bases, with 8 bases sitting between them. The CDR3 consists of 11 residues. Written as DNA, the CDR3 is TGTGCCAGCACCAGGGAGAACACCATATATTTT. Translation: CASTRENTIYF.